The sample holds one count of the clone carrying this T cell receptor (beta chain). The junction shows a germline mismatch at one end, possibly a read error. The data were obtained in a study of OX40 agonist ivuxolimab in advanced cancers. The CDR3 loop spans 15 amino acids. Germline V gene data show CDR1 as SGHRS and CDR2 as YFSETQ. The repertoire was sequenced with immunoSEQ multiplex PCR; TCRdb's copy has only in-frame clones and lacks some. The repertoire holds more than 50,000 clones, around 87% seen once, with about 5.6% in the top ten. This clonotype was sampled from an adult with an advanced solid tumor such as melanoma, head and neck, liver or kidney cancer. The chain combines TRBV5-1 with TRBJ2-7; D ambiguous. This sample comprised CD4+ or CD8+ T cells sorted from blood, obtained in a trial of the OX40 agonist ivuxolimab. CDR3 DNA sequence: TGCGCCAGCAGCTTGGCCGGACGGTACTCCTACGGGCAGTACTTC. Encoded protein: CASSLAGRYSYGQYF.